The next 21 T cell receptor beta chains were all read from a single sample in a study of blood T cell repertoires in COVID-19. Sequenced by immunoSEQ multiplex PCR; TCRdb stores in-frame clones only, minus some. The sample records more than 85,000 clones, about 75% being singletons. Input material: peripheral blood. These receptors were taken from a woman at least 80 years old with active or convalescent COVID-19.

The chain links TRBV5-4 to TRBJ2-7; D is possibly TRBD2 (7 bases). Germline CDR1 and CDR2: SGHNT and YYREEE (reference sequence). This CDR3 has 16 amino acids. V shed 4 bases and J shed 2 bases, with 19 bases lying between them. The CDR3 sequence is CASSPKGGDRTYEQYF. CDR3 bases: TGTGCCAGCAGCCCTAAGGGGGGGGACCGTACCTACGAGCAGTACTTC.

This chain links TRBV7-9 with TRBJ2-7; 7 bases align to TRBD1. Unmatched junction bases numbered 8, after V lost 5 bases and J lost 4 bases. Germline V lookup: CDR1 SEHNR, CDR2 FQNEAQ (reference sequence). The CDR3 is 14 amino acids. CDR3 in amino acids: CASSRDSWGYEQYF. In DNA form, the CDR3 reads TGTGCCAGCAGCCGGGACAGTTGGGGGTACGAGCAGTACTTC.

This clone was observed a handful of times. This CDR3 is also generated by other DNA sequences in the sample. This chain links TRBV18 with TRBJ1-1; D perhaps matches TRBD1 (5 bases). The CDR3 extends over 13 amino acids. The germline V gene has CDR1 KGHSH and CDR2 LQKENI. Trimming cost V 5 bases and J 1 base, with 8 bases left between them. CDR3 protein: CASSSGQNTEAFF. As DNA, the CDR3 is TGTGCCAGCTCATCCGGACAGAACACTGAAGCTTTCTTT.

This chain joins TRBV4-3 and TRBJ2-3; D perhaps matches TRBD2 (5 bases). The V gene's germline CDR1 is LGHNA and CDR2 YSLEER. Trimming pared 0 bases from V and 6 bases from J, leaving 16 bases between. This CDR3 is built from 16 residues. The CDR3 nucleotides read TGCGCCAGCAGCCAAGACTTTGTTACGGGCGGGGATACGCAGTATTTT. Amino acids: CASSQDFVTGGDTQYF.

The genes are TRBV21-1 and TRBJ2-2; TRBD2 is the table's D call, not checked against the DNA. TRBV21-1 is labeled a pseudogene. This CDR3 spans 18 amino acids. The CDR3 DNA follows: TGTGCCAGCAGCAAAAGGCGAGGGACTAGCCGCACCCCCGGGGAGCTGTTTTTT. This encodes CASSKRRGTSRTPGELFF.

The J gene is TRBJ2-1, the V gene TRBV9; 14 nucleotides align to TRBD2. Germline loops: CDR1 SGDLS, CDR2 YYNGEE. V lost 0 bases to trimming and J lost 7 bases; unmatched junction nucleotides: 15. The CDR3 runs to 20 residues. In DNA, the CDR3 is TGTGCCAGCAGCGTAGCGGCCGGGACTAGCGGGAGTTCCAGGACTAATGAGCAGTTCTTC. Translated, it gives CASSVAAGTSGSSRTNEQFF.

The J gene is TRBJ2-1, the V gene TRBV24-1; TRBD2 matches at 9 bases. The germline CDR1 and CDR2 sequences are KGHDR and SFDVKD. This CDR3 has 17 amino acids. J was trimmed by 1 base and V by 1 base; bases with no gene match: 4. The CDR3 is CATSDFASGRSYNEQFF. In DNA, the CDR3 is TGTGCCACCAGTGATTTCGCCAGCGGGAGGTCCTACAATGAGCAGTTCTTC.

The V gene is TRBV5-6, the J gene TRBJ2-1; the D is unclear. The CDR3 covers 15 residues. Trimming shortened V by 0 bases and J by 8 bases, and 15 bases separated the two germline ends. Germline V gene sequence: CDR1 SGHDT, CDR2 YYEEEE. CDR3: CASSLGSQRRDEQFF. The CDR3, as DNA: TGTGCCAGCAGCTTGGGATCGCAGCGCCGGGATGAGCAGTTCTTC.

The chain carries TRBV6-5 and TRBJ2-7, with TRBD1 identical over 7 bases. The CDR3 spans 12 residues. Germline V gives CDR1 MNHEY, CDR2 SVGAGI. J was trimmed by 9 bases and V by 2 bases; bases with no gene match: 4. In nucleotides, the CDR3 is TGTGCCAGCAGTTACAGGGGGCCCGCGCAGTACTTC. It is translated as CASSYRGPAQYF.

The V call is TRBV4-3, the J call TRBJ1-5; a weak D match, TRBD1 (5 bases). Trimming left V 0 bases short and J 2 bases short, with 17 bases between. This CDR3 has 18 amino acids. Germline V CDR1 and CDR2: LGHNA, YSLEER. The CDR3: CASSQDWVGHFGNQPQHF. In nucleotides, the CDR3 is TGCGCCAGCAGCCAAGATTGGGTGGGGCATTTTGGCAATCAGCCCCAGCATTTT.

This sequence joins TRBV19 and TRBJ2-7; tentatively, D is TRBD1 (6 bases). This CDR3 region has 14 residues. Trimming cost V 2 bases and J 3 bases, with 11 bases left between them. Germline assignment: CDR1 LNHDA and CDR2 SQIVND (reference sequence). The CDR3 DNA sequence: TGTGCCAGTAGTATATCCGGGACAAGCTACGAGCAGTACTTC. It codes for CASSISGTSYEQYF.

The rearrangement links TRBV27 to TRBJ1-4, with D possibly matching TRBD1 (5 bases). Germline values: CDR1 MNHEY, CDR2 SMNVEV (reference sequence). The CDR3 runs to 15 residues. Trimming took off 2 bases at V and 1 base at J, with 8 bases between the two ends. CDR3 in amino acids: CASSLRRGTNEKLFF. CDR3 coding DNA: TGTGCCAGCAGTTTACGAAGGGGAACTAATGAAAAACTGTTTTTT.

The gene calls are TRBV2 and TRBJ1-2, with 9 nucleotides matching TRBD1. The germline V gene encodes CDR1 SNHLY and CDR2 FYNNEI. The CDR3 is made up of 14 amino acids. CDR3 sequence: CASGGDRDNYGYTF. In DNA, the CDR3 is TGTGCGAGCGGTGGGGACAGGGATAACTATGGCTACACCTTC.

The chain employs TRBV29-1 and TRBJ2-2; 7 bases line up with TRBD1. The CDR3 totals 14 residues. Per the germline V gene, CDR1 is SQVTM and CDR2 is ANQGSEA. With V trimmed by 6 bases and J by 3 bases, 7 bases remained unmatched. The DNA for the CDR3 is TGCAGCGTGCGGACAGGATGGGACACCGGGGAGCTGTTTTTT. It specifies CSVRTGWDTGELFF.

The rearrangement uses TRBV28 and TRBJ1-5; D may be TRBD1 (6 bases). Germline CDR1 and CDR2: MDHEN and SYDVKM. V lost 6 bases, J lost 5 bases, and 8 bases lay in between. The CDR3 length is 12 residues. CDR3 in DNA: TGTGCCAGCAGCAACAGGGATCAGCCCCAGCATTTT. The encoded protein is CASSNRDQPQHF.

The sample holds a few counts of this clone. J is TRBJ2-7 and V is TRBV10-3; D possibly corresponds to TRBD1 (5 bases). The CDR3 has 11 amino acids. Per germline, CDR1 ENHRY and CDR2 SYGVKD. Between the trimmed V and J ends, which lost 8 bases and 8 bases, there was a span of 13 bases. The CDR3 DNA follows: TGTGCCATCCAGGGTAGTACGAAGCAGTACTTC. It codes for CAIQGSTKQYF.

CDR3 in DNA: TGTGCCAGCAAAGTCGACAGGGACGAGACCCAGTACTTC. It encodes CASKVDRDETQYF. The V call is TRBV6-6, the J call TRBJ2-5; 7 bases are shared with TRBD1. This CDR3 comprises 13 residues. Germline V gene sequence: CDR1 MNHNY, CDR2 SVGAGI (reference sequence). The V gene end was trimmed by 7 bases and the J gene end by 5 bases; junction bases not matched to a gene: 7.

The gene calls are TRBV5-1 and TRBJ2-7, with 8 positions matching TRBD2. Germline V gene lookup returns CDR1 SGHRS and CDR2 YFSETQ. V gave up 0 bases and J gave up 0 bases; unmatched junction bases: 2. There are 15 residues in the CDR3. The CDR3 loop reads CASSLDSGISYEQYF. The CDR3 nucleotides are TGCGCCAGCAGCTTGGATAGCGGGATCTCCTACGAGCAGTACTTC.

The chain employs TRBV6-5 and TRBJ1-1; D remains unclear. V shed 6 bases and J shed 11 bases, with 10 bases lying between them. CDR1 and CDR2 from the germline V gene are MNHEY and SVGAGI. This CDR3 is 10 amino acids long. In DNA, the CDR3 is TGTGCCAGCAGGCCCGGTCGGGCTTTCTTT. Encoded protein: CASRPGRAFF.

In this sample, this clone turned up once. The chain uses TRBV6-4 and TRBJ2-1; TRBD2 agrees at 7 bases. The CDR3 has 15 residues. Trimming took 4 bases from V and 5 from J; bases not matched to a gene: 8. Germline assignment: CDR1 MRHNA and CDR2 SNTAGT. The CDR3 sequence: CASSVNWRENNEQFF. CDR3 bases: TGTGCCAGCAGTGTCAACTGGCGGGAGAACAATGAGCAGTTCTTC.

The chain carries TRBV11-2 and TRBJ2-7; 11 bases line up with TRBD1. Losses at the gene ends were 5 bases for V and 6 bases for J; bases not matched to a gene: 6. The CDR3 length is 14 residues. The germline V gene has CDR1 SGHAT and CDR2 FQNNGV. CDR3 residues: CASSRPGTGGEQYF. CDR3 nucleotide sequence: TGTGCCAGCAGCAGACCCGGGACAGGGGGCGAGCAGTACTTC.